Below, 18 T cell receptor beta chains from the same sample are listed, as sequenced in a study of early T cells in non-severe SARS-CoV-2 infection. From the 5' RACE reads, TCRdb called clonotypes with MiXCR, one entry per CDR3 protein. The sample includes 45,000 to 50,000 distinct CDR3 sequences, about 5.6% seen only once; the top ten take roughly 4.8%. The sequenced sample consisted of whole blood. These receptors were taken from an adult who was a healthcare worker with PCR-confirmed SARS-CoV-2 infection or an uninfected control (not recorded which).

This clonotype was recorded at least ten times. The rearrangement links TRBV9 to TRBJ2-4, with no clear D. The V end was cut by 5 bases, the J end by 5 bases, with 17 bases between. Germline CDR1 is SGDLS and CDR2 is YYNGEE. The CDR3 is 15 amino acids. DNA of the CDR3: TGTGCCAGCAGTAGCTCCATCGAGTCCGAAAACATTCAGTACTTC. Translating gives CASSSSIESENIQYF.

The chain uses TRBV27 and TRBJ1-6; no firm D call. Germline V lookup: CDR1 MNHEY, CDR2 SMNVEV (reference sequence). The CDR3 spans 14 residues. V was trimmed by 0 bases and J by 9 bases, leaving 9 bases between them. CDR3 in DNA: TGTGCCAGCAGTTTATCGGCGCGGCGTTCACCCCTCCACTTT. Its translation: CASSLSARRSPLHF.

There are many counts of this clonotype. The gene calls are TRBV6-6 and TRBJ1-2; unclear D gene. Germline V lookup: CDR1 MNHNY, CDR2 SVGAGI (reference sequence). CDR3 length: 14 residues. Deletions cut 6 bases from V and 6 bases from J, with 17 bases between. The CDR3, as DNA: TGTGCCAGCAGACCTTCTTGGGGTGCTAATGGCTACACCTTC. Amino acid sequence: CASRPSWGANGYTF.

This clonotype was seen repeatedly, ten times or more. V usage is TRBV27 and J usage is TRBJ1-6; D is possibly TRBD1 (6 bases). The CDR3 runs 14 residues. Germline V gene lookup returns CDR1 MNHEY and CDR2 SMNVEV (reference sequence). Between the trimmed V and J ends, which lost 8 bases and 7 bases, there was a span of 15 bases. The CDR3 DNA follows: TGTGCCAGCGGAGGGGGTTTAGGCAATTCACCCCTCCACTTT. It is translated as CASGGGLGNSPLHF.

There are a few counts of this clonotype. The chain carries TRBV27 and TRBJ2-1; D gene unclear. The germline V gene has CDR1 MNHEY and CDR2 SMNVEV (reference sequence). Deletions cut 4 bases from V and 0 bases from J, with 4 bases between. The CDR3 runs 13 residues. In DNA, the CDR3 is TGTGCCAGCAGTTGGACCTCCTACAATGAGCAGTTCTTC. It specifies CASSWTSYNEQFF.

Many counts were recorded for this clonotype. DNA for the CDR3: TGTGCCAGCACCACAGGGGTCGCGAACACCGGGGAGCTGTTTTTT. Translating gives CASTTGVANTGELFF. The chain combines TRBV2 with TRBJ2-2, with 7 bases aligning to TRBD1. This CDR3 has 15 residues. J gave up 0 bases and V 7 bases, and 5 bases lay outside the gene matches. Germline V CDR1 and CDR2: SNHLY, FYNNEI.

Ten or more counts support this clonotype. This chain uses TRBV27 with TRBJ1-1; D uncertain. Trimming removed 6 bases at V and 3 bases at J, with 11 bases between. CDR3 length equals 13 residues. Germline CDR1 reads MNHEY; CDR2 reads SMNVEV (reference sequence). The CDR3 loop is CASSHTWDTEAFF. The CDR3 nucleotides read TGTGCCAGCAGCCACACATGGGACACTGAAGCTTTCTTT.

Worth noting for this clonotype: Since a much larger clone is just one base distant, this may be a read error. The rearrangement uses TRBV11-2 and TRBJ2-7; D may be TRBD1 or TRBD2 (5 bases each). The CDR3 runs to 14 residues. From germline, CDR1 is SGHAT and CDR2 FQNNGV. CDR3: CASNLGGRVNEQYF. The CDR3 DNA sequence: TGTGCCAGCAACTTAGGAGGCAGGGTAAACGAGCAGTACTTC.

The rearrangement joins TRBV6-5 to TRBJ2-1; D is ambiguous. The V end was cut by 7 bases, the J end by 7 bases, with 14 bases between. Germline-derived CDR1 and CDR2 are MNHEY and SVGAGI. There are 13 residues in the CDR3. In DNA form, the CDR3 reads TGTGCCAGCACCCTACCGCCCGGAAATGAGCAGTTCTTC. This codes for CASTLPPGNEQFF.

About this clonotype: A much larger clone sits a single nucleotide away, making a read error possible. This chain joins TRBV7-9 and TRBJ1-6; D is unclear. The germline CDR1 and CDR2 sequences are SEHNR and FQNEAQ (reference sequence). The CDR3 sequence is 14 residues long. The CDR3 bases are TGTGCCAGCAGCTTAGAACAGTATATTTCACCCCTCCACTTT. It encodes CASSLEQYISPLHF.

This clonotype has ten or more counts. The gene calls are TRBV5-4 and TRBJ1-4; D remains unclear. The length of the CDR3 is 13 residues. Deletions cut 0 bases from V and 7 bases from J, with 7 bases between. CDR1 is SGHNT, CDR2 YYREEE, per germline (reference sequence). The CDR3 region has the DNA TGTGCCAGCAGCTTGGTCCCAGGTGAAAAACTGTTTTTT. It yields the protein CASSLVPGEKLFF.

This clonotype was picked up a small number of times. The rearrangement joins TRBV18 to TRBJ1-2; 7 bases line up with TRBD1. The ends lost 2 bases at V and 4 bases at J; junction bases unmatched: 4. The CDR3 length is 14 residues. CDR1 KGHSH and CDR2 LQKENI come from the germline V gene. CDR3 nucleotides: TGTGCCAGCTCACCATCAGAGGGGGCCTATGGCTACACCTTC. It yields the protein CASSPSEGAYGYTF.

This clonotype was recorded at least ten times. This rearrangement joins TRBV18 to TRBJ1-1; D is undetermined. This CDR3 is built from 14 residues. V was clipped by 3 bases and J by 1 base, with 9 bases between them. Germline values: CDR1 KGHSH, CDR2 LQKENI. The DNA of the CDR3 is TGTGCCAGCTCACCGAAGAGCCAGAACACTGAAGCTTTCTTT. This encodes CASSPKSQNTEAFF. The full variable domain, with the rest looked up from reference TRBV18 and TRBJ1-1, is NAGVMQNPRHLVRRRGQEARLRCSPMKGHSHVYWYRQLPEEGLKFMVYLQKENIIDESGMPKERFSAEFPKEGPSILRIQQVVRGDSAAYFCASSPKSQNTEAFFGQGTRLTVV.

The genes are TRBV19 and TRBJ2-1; D uncertain. The germline V gene has CDR1 LNHDA and CDR2 SQIVND (reference sequence). This CDR3 spans 11 amino acids. Trimming took 7 bases from V and 5 from J, leaving 6 bases between them. CDR3 in DNA: TGTGCCAGTACCCTAAACAATGAGCAGTTCTTC. This codes for CASTLNNEQFF.

This clonotype was seen more than once but under ten times. The chain couples TRBV5-4 to TRBJ2-7; 9 positions match TRBD1. Looked up from germline, CDR1 is SGHNT and CDR2 is YYREEE (reference sequence). The V gene end was trimmed by 4 bases and the J gene end by 3 bases; junction bases not matched to a gene: 8. The CDR3 is 15 residues long. The CDR3 coding sequence is TGTGCCAGCAGCCGGGACAGGGACCTGGGCTACGAGCAGTACTTC. Amino acids: CASSRDRDLGYEQYF.

The sample holds a few counts of this clonotype. The CDR3 sequence is CASSLTYEQYF. Written as DNA, the CDR3 is TGTGCCAGCAGTTTAACCTACGAGCAGTACTTC. This chain joins TRBV12-3 or TRBV12-4 and TRBJ2-7; D not resolved. Trimming cost V 2 bases and J 2 bases, with 1 base left between them. The CDR3 sequence is 11 residues long.

The V call is TRBV20-1, the J call TRBJ1-2; unclear D gene. The CDR3 extends over 16 amino acids. Per the germline V gene, CDR1 is DFQATT and CDR2 is SNEGSKA (reference sequence). Trimming removed 1 base from V and 5 bases from J, with 20 bases in between. In DNA form, the CDR3 reads TGCAGTGCTAGAGGGCTCCGGACGGCACAACCGTATGGCTACACCTTC. Protein: CSARGLRTAQPYGYTF.

This clonotype was detected ten times or more. The chain has TRBV4-1 and TRBJ1-2; D possibly corresponds to TRBD1 (6 bases). This CDR3 region has 14 residues. The germline V gene has CDR1 MGHRA and CDR2 YSYEKL. The V end was cut by 0 bases, the J end by 3 bases, with 8 bases between. The CDR3 nucleotides read TGCGCCAGCAGCCAAGACACAGGGTACTATGGCTACACCTTC. The encoded protein is CASSQDTGYYGYTF.